The 5 T cell receptor beta chains reported below all come from one sample, sequenced in a study of response to subunit inactivated influenza vaccine. MiXCR, run by TCRdb on the RT-PCR reads, gives a single entry per CDR3 protein. This sample has 500,000 to 600,000 distinct CDR3 sequences, with 12% to 15% found just once. This specimen was PBMCs from blood, taken roughly 12 days after vaccination. These receptors were collected from a man aged 50-60 years who received an inactivated influenza vaccine.

The table lists this clonotype with many counts. CDR3 DNA sequence: TGTGCCAGCAGCTTTGAGGGGGCCCAGTACTTC. Translation: CASSFEGAQYF. This rearrangement joins TRBV7-2 to TRBJ2-4, with TRBD1 matching over 7 bases. Germline lookup yields CDR1 SGHTA and CDR2 FQGNSA. The CDR3 contains 11 residues. Trimming at V came to 3 bases and at J to 13 bases, leaving 3 bases not matched to a gene.

This clonotype was counted between two and nine times. V is TRBV5-1 and J is TRBJ2-1, with TRBD2 matching 7 bases. Unmatched junction bases numbered 12, after V lost 6 bases and J lost 6 bases. From germline, CDR1 is SGHRS and CDR2 YFSETQ. CDR3 length: 15 amino acids. In nucleotides, the CDR3 is TGCGCCAGCACTAAAACCGGCGGGGGAGGCAATGAGCAGTTCTTC. Translating gives CASTKTGGGGNEQFF.

The rearrangement joins TRBV6-1 to TRBJ1-4; weak D call: TRBD1 (5 bases). The V gene lost 6 bases and the J gene lost 8 bases, with 13 bases spanning the gap. The germline CDR1 and CDR2 sequences are MNHNS and SASEGT. The length of the CDR3 is 13 residues. The CDR3 reads CASSRQPEEKLFF. The CDR3 DNA sequence: TGTGCCAGCAGCCGACAGCCAGAGGAAAAACTGTTTTTT.

The chain has TRBV15 and TRBJ2-3; unclear D gene. The CDR3 has 13 residues. V lost 5 bases and J 9 bases, leaving 15 bases between the germline ends. Germline assignment: CDR1 LNHNV and CDR2 YYDKDF (reference sequence). Here the CDR3 reads CATSPTQSGTQYF. The CDR3 DNA follows: TGTGCCACCAGCCCCACCCAGTCCGGGACGCAGTATTTT.

The V gene is TRBV6-6, the J gene TRBJ2-1; D is ambiguous. V dropped 2 bases and J dropped 6 bases, with 5 bases sitting between them. This CDR3 spans 12 amino acids. Germline V gives CDR1 MNHNY, CDR2 SVGAGI (reference sequence). The CDR3: CASSYGTNEQFF. In nucleotides, the CDR3 is TGTGCCAGCAGTTACGGTACCAATGAGCAGTTCTTC.